The 11 T cell receptor beta chains below all came from one sample that was sequenced in a study of patients and donors after allogeneic stem cell transplantation. TCRdb independently ran MiXCR on the RT-PCR reads; one entry per CDR3 protein. The profile shows about 200,000 distinct CDR3 sequences, 35% to 45% of them singletons. Sequenced sample: blood, either unsorted or a sorted T cell fraction (not recorded which). The receptors derive from a human donor who was either an allogeneic HSCT recipient or a stem cell or donor lymphocyte infusion donor (not recorded which). It is not recorded whose cells these are; they may come from a transplant donor.

CDR3 sequence reads: CASSVNSVGGEKLFF. CDR3 sequence (DNA): TGTGCCAGCAGCGTTAACAGCGTTGGAGGTGAAAAACTGTTTTTT. The chain employs TRBV3-1 and TRBJ1-4; D is unresolved. The CDR3 sequence is 15 residues long. Trimming removed 5 bases from V and 7 bases from J, with 17 bases in between. The germline V gene has CDR1 LGHDT and CDR2 YNNKEL (reference sequence).

The CDR3 sequence is CASSPGSLGPLHF. CDR3 nucleotides: TGTGCCAGCAGTCCTGGGTCCTTGGGTCCCCTCCACTTT. The chain uses TRBV12-3 or TRBV12-4 and TRBJ1-6; D is unclear. This CDR3 region has 13 residues. V was pared by 5 bases and J by 13 bases, with 15 bases between.

The V and J genes are TRBV7-2 and TRBJ2-1, with D possibly called TRBD1 or TRBD2 (7 bases each). CDR3 size: 14 residues. The V end was cut by 5 bases, the J end by 6 bases, with 14 bases between. Germline CDR1 is SGHTA and CDR2 is FQGNSA. The CDR3 DNA reads TGTGCCAGCAGCCAAGACAGGGAGGGCAATGAGCAGTTCTTC. It specifies CASSQDREGNEQFF.

The V call is TRBV7-8, the J call TRBJ2-1, with 9 bases fitting TRBD2. Germline trimming cut 8 bases from V and 7 bases from J; bases unmatched to any gene: 6. In germline, CDR1 is SGHVS, CDR2 FQNEAQ. CDR3 length equals 13 residues. Here the CDR3 reads CASGLAGYNEQFF. The CDR3 nucleotides read TGTGCCAGCGGCCTAGCGGGGTATAATGAGCAGTTCTTC.

This CDR3 is CASGWTSGPDTQYF. The CDR3 nucleotides read TGTGCCAGTGGGTGGACTAGTGGTCCAGATACGCAGTATTTT. The chain joins TRBV19 to TRBJ2-3; 7 positions agree with TRBD2. This CDR3 has 14 amino acids. The V and J ends lost 8 bases and 4 bases, in that order; junction bases with no gene match: 9. Germline V gene data show CDR1 as LNHDA and CDR2 as SQIVND (reference sequence). Supplemented by reference TRBV19 and TRBJ2-3, the full variable domain reads DGGITQSPKYLFRKEGQNVTLSCEQNLNHDAMYWYRQDPGQGLRLIYYSQIVNDFQKGDIAEGYSVSREKKESFPLTVTSAQKNPTAFYLCASGWTSGPDTQYFGPGTRLTVL.

This chain uses TRBV5-5 with TRBJ2-3, with D tentatively TRBD2 (6 bases). V was pared by 4 bases and J by 4 bases, with 13 bases between. Germline V gene data show CDR1 as SGHKS and CDR2 as YYEKEE (reference sequence). CDR3 size: 14 residues. CDR3 DNA sequence: TGTGCCAGCAGCCCCCCAACGGGGGCAGATACGCAGTATTTT. Translating it yields CASSPPTGADTQYF.

The chain carries TRBV19 and TRBJ2-3, with D possibly matching TRBD1 (6 bases). Between the trimmed V and J ends, which lost 3 bases and 4 bases, there was a span of 11 bases. The CDR3 consists of 14 residues. Per the germline V gene, CDR1 is LNHDA and CDR2 is SQIVND (reference sequence). CDR3 sequence: CASSIRQEADTQYF. The CDR3 DNA reads TGTGCCAGTAGTATCAGACAGGAGGCAGATACGCAGTATTTT.

This clonotype was counted between two and nine times. J is TRBJ1-1 and V is TRBV6-5, with a tentative D call TRBD1 (6 bases). This CDR3 contains 14 residues. V was cut by 7 bases and J by 5 bases, with 17 bases left in between. Germline assignment: CDR1 MNHEY and CDR2 SVGAGI. CDR3 DNA: TGTGCCAGCACACAAGCCGGGACAAGGACTGAAGCTTTCTTT. Its protein is CASTQAGTRTEAFF.

This clonotype was detected a few times. The chain couples TRBV12-3 or TRBV12-4 to TRBJ1-3; D may be TRBD1 (5 bases). The V gene lost 3 bases and the J gene lost 0 bases, with 18 bases spanning the gap. This CDR3 has 18 residues. CDR3 region: CASSFEGLGGSSGNTIYF. CDR3 nucleotides: TGTGCCAGCAGTTTTGAGGGGCTGGGTGGCTCCTCTGGAAACACCATATATTTT.

The rearrangement joins TRBV12-3 or TRBV12-4 to TRBJ2-2; TRBD1 or TRBD2 may be the D gene (5 bases each). The CDR3 is 15 amino acids. The germline V and J ends were trimmed by 5 bases and 1 base, with 11 bases remaining between them. The CDR3 region is CASSPGTVNTGELFF. The DNA of the CDR3 is TGTGCCAGCAGTCCCGGGACGGTGAACACCGGGGAGCTGTTTTTT.

This clonotype turned up a few times. The gene calls are TRBV12-3 or TRBV12-4 and TRBJ2-1; D gene uncertain. This CDR3 is 12 amino acids long. V lost 7 bases and J 6 bases, leaving 10 bases between the germline ends. The CDR3 is CASNPGSNEQFF. In DNA, the CDR3 is TGTGCCAGCAACCCAGGTAGCAATGAGCAGTTCTTC.